The T cell receptor (beta chain) under discussion was sequenced for a study of cytomegalovirus exposure and HLA in healthy donors. Findings of the study overall: Exclusion as indistinguishable affected some V segments, including TRBV6-2 and TRBV6-3. Approximately 160 TCR beta chains were listed as cytomegalovirus-associated.

The junction had 5 bases not matched to a gene; V was cut back by 10 bases and J by 0 bases. Looked up from germline, CDR1 is MNHNS and CDR2 is SASEGT. The CDR3 runs to 13 residues. PCR employed 60 Vbeta and 13 Jbeta primers. Using immunoSEQ multiplex PCR, the repertoire was profiled, and TCRdb retains in-frame clones only, with some absent. The repertoire includes under 95,000 clones, about 76% of them detected once, and around 15% sits in the top ten. Concerning this clone itself: Its specificity is not known.

The sample was PBMCs. V is TRBV6-1 and J is TRBJ2-7; 8 bases match TRBD1. The source of this sequence is a woman between 35 and 50 years old in good health and CMV-seropositive. This chain's CDR3 is CANSGTGSYEQYF. The CDR3 DNA follows: TGTGCCAACTCCGGGACAGGCTCCTACGAGCAGTACTTC.